One sample yielded the 32 T cell receptor beta chains listed below, sequenced in a study of blood T cell repertoires in COVID-19. TCRdb's copy holds only in-frame clones and misses some; the assay was immunoSEQ multiplex PCR. The table has fewer than 250,000 clones, about 83% seen once. Sequenced material: peripheral blood. All receptors derive from a human donor in a cohort sampled during active COVID-19.

The gene calls are TRBV2 and TRBJ2-5; a weak D match, TRBD1 (6 bases). The CDR3 totals 14 residues. The germline V gene encodes CDR1 SNHLY and CDR2 FYNNEI. V was cut by 4 bases and J by 2 bases, with 11 bases left in between. CDR3 region: CASSVDSVQETQYF. The CDR3 region has the DNA TGTGCCAGCAGTGTGGACAGCGTTCAAGAGACCCAGTACTTC.

The chain is built from TRBV6-4 and TRBJ2-1; D not resolved. The CDR3 sequence is 14 residues long. V was pared by 6 bases and J by 0 bases, with 9 bases between. Germline-derived CDR1 and CDR2 are MRHNA and SNTAGT. CDR3 protein: CASRSSPSYNEQFF. The DNA for the CDR3 is TGTGCCAGCAGGAGCTCGCCCTCCTACAATGAGCAGTTCTTC.

As regards this clone: The same CDR3 also results from other DNA sequences found in this sample. The rearrangement joins TRBV7-9 to TRBJ2-5; 7 positions agree with TRBD2. The CDR3 is 14 amino acids. Unmatched junction bases numbered 0, after V lost 0 bases and J lost 2 bases. Germline CDR1 SEHNR, CDR2 FQNEAQ (reference sequence). The CDR3 region has the DNA TGTGCCAGCAGCTTAGCCGGGGGGCAAGAGACCCAGTACTTC. It yields the protein CASSLAGGQETQYF.

This clone was observed a single time. The CDR3 sequence: CASSLSQGQGQPQHF. The DNA of the CDR3 is TGTGCCAGCAGTTTAAGTCAGGGGCAAGGTCAGCCCCAGCATTTT. This chain joins TRBV28 and TRBJ1-5, with a tentative D call TRBD1 (6 bases). Deletions cut 2 bases from V and 6 bases from J, with 14 bases between. The CDR3 runs to 15 residues. Germline V CDR1 and CDR2: MDHEN, SYDVKM.

This clone was seen only a few times. CDR3: CASRRTGRFDGYTF. For the CDR3, the DNA is TGTGCCAGCAGAAGGACAGGGCGCTTCGATGGCTACACCTTC. The chain links TRBV2 to TRBJ1-2, with 8 bases fitting TRBD1. The CDR3 covers 14 residues. Germline V gene sequence: CDR1 SNHLY, CDR2 FYNNEI. V was pared by 6 bases and J by 6 bases, with 9 bases of the junction left unmatched.

The rearrangement joins TRBV11-2 to TRBJ2-2; 7 positions match TRBD1. V lost 2 bases, J lost 7 bases, and 10 bases stayed unmatched. CDR1 SGHAT and CDR2 FQNNGV come from the germline V gene. This CDR3 spans 16 amino acids. The CDR3 DNA sequence: TGTGCCAGCAGCTTAATAGGCAGGGGGTTTGGCGGGGAGCTGTTTTTT. Amino acids: CASSLIGRGFGGELFF.

This chain links TRBV27 with TRBJ1-2; D gene uncertain. Germline V gives CDR1 MNHEY, CDR2 SMNVEV (reference sequence). CDR3 length: 15 amino acids. V lost 5 bases and J 4 bases, leaving 17 bases between the germline ends. CDR3: CASSPRSFGLYGYTF. DNA of the CDR3: TGTGCCAGCAGTCCTCGCTCGTTTGGGCTCTATGGCTACACCTTC.

The chain combines TRBV6-5 with TRBJ2-3, with a possible D match to TRBD2 (7 bases). With 2 bases removed from V and 2 bases from J, the gap between germline ends came to 11 bases. CDR3 length: 15 residues. Germline loops: CDR1 MNHEY, CDR2 SVGAGI. CDR3 sequence reads: CASSYGGGPTDTQYF. CDR3 DNA sequence: TGTGCCAGCAGTTACGGCGGGGGCCCCACAGATACGCAGTATTTT.

The V gene is TRBV28, the J gene TRBJ1-5; 7 nucleotides match TRBD1. Germline trimming cut 7 bases from V and 8 bases from J; bases unmatched to any gene: 14. Germline CDR1 and CDR2: MDHEN and SYDVKM. This CDR3 is built from 15 residues. The CDR3 sequence: CASNTPGQILEPQHF. The CDR3 nucleotides read TGTGCCAGCAACACTCCGGGACAGATCTTGGAGCCCCAGCATTTT.

V and J are TRBV29-1 and TRBJ1-2; TRBD1 agrees at 10 bases. CDR3 length: 14 residues. Germline V CDR1 and CDR2: SQVTM, ANQGSEA. V lost 4 bases, J lost 4 bases, and 6 bases stayed unmatched. CDR3: CSVVRQGALYGYTF. In DNA form, the CDR3 reads TGCAGCGTTGTGAGACAGGGGGCGCTCTATGGCTACACCTTC.

This clone was seen a handful of times. V is TRBV5-1 and J is TRBJ2-2, with 12 bases fitting TRBD2. With 4 bases clipped from V and 7 bases from J, the junction kept 5 bases outside the gene matches. Germline CDR1 reads SGHRS; CDR2 reads YFSETQ. This CDR3 has 15 residues. CDR3 loop: CASSLAGGPNGELFF. The DNA of the CDR3 is TGCGCCAGCAGCCTAGCGGGAGGGCCAAACGGGGAGCTGTTTTTT.

The rearrangement joins TRBV27 to TRBJ1-2, with 8 bases matching TRBD1. This CDR3 spans 14 amino acids. CDR1 is MNHEY, CDR2 SMNVEV, per germline (reference sequence). The J segment lost 4 bases and the V segment lost 5 bases, leaving 6 bases of the junction unmatched. CDR3 region: CASSLQDRGYGYTF. CDR3 bases: TGTGCCAGCAGTCTTCAAGACAGGGGCTATGGCTACACCTTC.

In its sample, this clone was seen a few times. The chain carries TRBV2 and TRBJ2-1, with a possible D match to TRBD2 (6 bases). This CDR3 is built from 13 residues. Per germline, CDR1 SNHLY and CDR2 FYNNEI. Deletions cut 4 bases from V and 4 bases from J, with 8 bases between. CDR3 coding DNA: TGTGCCAGCAGTGGGCGGGGTTACAATGAGCAGTTCTTC. It encodes CASSGRGYNEQFF.

This chain joins TRBV13 and TRBJ2-3; a possible D gene is TRBD1 (5 bases). Trimming removed 1 base from V and 3 bases from J, with 5 bases in between. CDR1 PRHDT and CDR2 FYEKMQ come from the germline V gene (reference sequence). The CDR3 totals 13 residues. CDR3 protein: CASSLDRTDTQYF. Written as DNA, the CDR3 is TGTGCCAGCAGCTTAGACAGGACAGATACGCAGTATTTT.

The chain combines TRBV18 with TRBJ2-6, with D uncertain. Germline V gives CDR1 KGHSH, CDR2 LQKENI. The CDR3 runs 17 residues. V was shortened by 3 bases and J by 0 bases, with 12 bases between the two germline ends. The CDR3 DNA reads as TGTGCCAGCTCACCCCAGGATCCGAGCTCTGGGGCCAACGTCCTGACTTTC. As protein: CASSPQDPSSGANVLTF.

This chain links TRBV21-1 with TRBJ2-5; TRBD2 is the table's D call and was not checked against the DNA. TRBV21-1 is deemed a pseudogene. The CDR3 is 22 amino acids. The CDR3 coding sequence is TGTGCCAGCAGCATCCGGGGACTAGCGGGAGGGCCGGTCGGGAAAAGTCAAGAGACCCAGTACTTC. Its protein is CASSIRGLAGGPVGKSQETQYF.

The gene calls are TRBV6-5 and TRBJ2-7; TRBD1 is a possible D gene (6 bases). The CDR3 is 14 amino acids. Looked up from germline, CDR1 is MNHEY and CDR2 is SVGAGI. V lost 6 bases and J lost 3, with 15 bases in between. The CDR3 spells CASSQGSLHYEQYF. CDR3 nucleotides: TGTGCCAGCAGCCAGGGGAGTCTCCACTACGAGCAGTACTTC.

The V gene is TRBV6-5, the J gene TRBJ2-7; TRBD2 is a possible D gene (6 bases). CDR3 length: 15 residues. In germline, CDR1 is MNHEY, CDR2 SVGAGI. V shed 0 bases and J shed 2 bases, with 11 bases lying between them. The CDR3 region is CASSYSGTPPYEQYF. CDR3 nucleotides: TGTGCCAGCAGTTACTCGGGGACTCCCCCCTACGAGCAGTACTTC.

The chain uses TRBV11-3 and TRBJ2-3; TRBD2 might be the D (7 bases). Between the trimmed V and J ends, which lost 5 bases and 2 bases, there was a span of 14 bases. The CDR3 covers 15 residues. Germline loops: CDR1 SGHNT, CDR2 YENEEA. CDR3 residues: CASSGGGLITDTQYF. In nucleotides, the CDR3 is TGTGCCAGCAGCGGGGGGGGCTTAATCACAGATACGCAGTATTTT.

The sample holds one count of this clone. The rearrangement joins TRBV10-1 to TRBJ2-1; 7 nucleotides align to TRBD1. The junction had 6 bases not matched to a gene; V was cut back by 3 bases and J by 1 base. Germline CDR1 WNHNN, CDR2 SYGVQD (reference sequence). The CDR3 contains 16 residues. The CDR3 region is CASSDHRGISYNEQFF. In nucleotides, the CDR3 is TGCGCCAGCAGTGACCACAGGGGTATATCCTACAATGAGCAGTTCTTC.

The chain recombines TRBV28 with TRBJ2-1; D unclear. This CDR3 has 13 residues. Deletions cut 2 bases from V and 7 bases from J, with 9 bases between. From germline, CDR1 is MDHEN and CDR2 SYDVKM. The CDR3 nucleotides read TGTGCCAGCAGTTTAGAGCCCCGTAATGAGCAGTTCTTC. Protein sequence: CASSLEPRNEQFF.

The gene calls are TRBV2 and TRBJ2-5, with no clear D. Trimming took off 6 bases at V and 9 bases at J, with 8 bases between the two ends. The CDR3 has 10 amino acids. Germline CDR1 is SNHLY and CDR2 is FYNNEI. CDR3 region: CASRAEAQYF. CDR3 nucleotide sequence: TGTGCCAGCAGGGCCGAGGCCCAGTACTTC.

This clone was found a few times. This chain connects TRBV28 to TRBJ1-6, with 9 bases fitting TRBD1. Germline V gives CDR1 MDHEN, CDR2 SYDVKM. This CDR3 comprises 14 residues. The junction had 6 bases not matched to a gene; V was cut back by 3 bases and J by 12 bases. The CDR3 is CASSFDRGFEPLHF. The CDR3, as DNA: TGTGCCAGCAGTTTCGACAGGGGGTTTGAACCCCTCCACTTT.

This clone was seen more than once but under ten times. The chain couples TRBV6-1 to TRBJ2-3, with 11 positions matching TRBD2. This CDR3 is 16 amino acids long. Trimming at V came to 4 bases and at J to 5 bases, leaving 8 bases not matched to a gene. The V gene's germline CDR1 is MNHNS and CDR2 SASEGT. Written as DNA, the CDR3 is TGTGCCAGCAGTGTACTAGCGGGGGACCTGGGAGATACGCAGTATTTT. Protein sequence: CASSVLAGDLGDTQYF.

The genes are TRBV28 and TRBJ2-1, with 7 bases fitting TRBD2. The V gene end was trimmed by 4 bases and the J gene end by 5 bases; junction bases not matched to a gene: 11. The germline V gene has CDR1 MDHEN and CDR2 SYDVKM. The CDR3 consists of 16 residues. CDR3 loop: CASSYLVASGNNEQFF. CDR3 nucleotide sequence: TGTGCCAGCAGTTACTTAGTGGCTAGCGGAAACAATGAGCAGTTCTTC.

This chain connects TRBV4-2 to TRBJ1-5; D might be TRBD1 (5 bases). Germline loops: CDR1 LGHNA, CDR2 YNFKEQ. The CDR3 contains 13 residues. V lost 1 base, J lost 8 bases, and 9 bases lay in between. The CDR3 coding sequence is TGTGCCAGCAGCCAAGGAGAAGGGGAGCCCCAGCATTTT. Its protein product is CASSQGEGEPQHF.

This clone was detected once. This chain connects TRBV19 to TRBJ1-2, with 7 bases aligning to TRBD1. The CDR3 sequence is 15 residues long. In germline, CDR1 is LNHDA, CDR2 SQIVND (reference sequence). J lost 8 bases, V lost 4 bases, and 13 bases had no gene match. The CDR3 sequence is CASSTRQGAHPGYTF. The CDR3 coding sequence is TGTGCCAGTAGTACCCGACAGGGCGCCCACCCGGGCTACACCTTC. Filled out from reference TRBV19 and TRBJ1-2, the complete variable domain reads DGGITQSPKYLFRKEGQNVTLSCEQNLNHDAMYWYRQDPGQGLRLIYYSQIVNDFQKGDIAEGYSVSREKKESFPLTVTSAQKNPTAFYLCASSTRQGAHPGYTFGSGTRLTVV.

This clone was picked up one time. The CDR3 sequence: CASSPRDRAYHEQYF. The CDR3 DNA reads as TGTGCCAGCAGCCCCCGGGACAGGGCCTATCACGAGCAGTACTTC. The chain carries TRBV7-6 and TRBJ2-7; 9 bases line up with TRBD1. The CDR3 sequence is 15 residues long. Germline CDR1 SGHVS, CDR2 FNYEAQ. V was clipped by 5 bases and J by 5 bases; unmatched bases: 10.

The V and J genes are TRBV19 and TRBJ2-7; weak D call: TRBD2 (5 bases). The V gene's germline CDR1 is LNHDA and CDR2 SQIVND (reference sequence). V was trimmed by 3 bases and J by 2 bases, leaving 14 bases between them. CDR3 length equals 15 residues. The CDR3 region has the DNA TGTGCCAGTAGTATGCGGGCCAAAGGAACCTACGAGCAGTACTTC. It is translated as CASSMRAKGTYEQYF. Full variable domain (rest looked up from reference TRBV19 and TRBJ2-7): DGGITQSPKYLFRKEGQNVTLSCEQNLNHDAMYWYRQDPGQGLRLIYYSQIVNDFQKGDIAEGYSVSREKKESFPLTVTSAQKNPTAFYLCASSMRAKGTYEQYFGPGTRLTVT.

The chain is built from TRBV24-1 and TRBJ2-5; no definite D call. The germline V gene encodes CDR1 KGHDR and CDR2 SFDVKD. Trimming left V 2 bases short and J 4 bases short, with 13 bases between. The CDR3 has 15 amino acids. As DNA, the CDR3 is TGTGCCACCAGTGATTGGTCTACAGTAGGAGAGACCCAGTACTTC. The encoded protein is CATSDWSTVGETQYF.

This chain connects TRBV2 to TRBJ1-5; TRBD1 might be the D (5 bases). This CDR3 contains 13 residues. Germline V gene sequence: CDR1 SNHLY, CDR2 FYNNEI. V shed 7 bases and J shed 5 bases, with 12 bases lying between them. CDR3 protein: CASTVQGDQPQHF. DNA for the CDR3: TGTGCCAGCACGGTTCAGGGCGATCAGCCCCAGCATTTT.

V gene TRBV6-4 combines with J gene TRBJ2-5, with TRBD1 as a possible D gene (5 bases). Germline values: CDR1 MRHNA, CDR2 SNTAGT. V was cut by 0 bases and J by 5 bases, with 13 bases left in between. The CDR3 runs 15 residues. The DNA for the CDR3 is TGTGCCAGCAGTGACTCGGCCATTCCAGGGGAGACCCAGTACTTC. Its translation is CASSDSAIPGETQYF.